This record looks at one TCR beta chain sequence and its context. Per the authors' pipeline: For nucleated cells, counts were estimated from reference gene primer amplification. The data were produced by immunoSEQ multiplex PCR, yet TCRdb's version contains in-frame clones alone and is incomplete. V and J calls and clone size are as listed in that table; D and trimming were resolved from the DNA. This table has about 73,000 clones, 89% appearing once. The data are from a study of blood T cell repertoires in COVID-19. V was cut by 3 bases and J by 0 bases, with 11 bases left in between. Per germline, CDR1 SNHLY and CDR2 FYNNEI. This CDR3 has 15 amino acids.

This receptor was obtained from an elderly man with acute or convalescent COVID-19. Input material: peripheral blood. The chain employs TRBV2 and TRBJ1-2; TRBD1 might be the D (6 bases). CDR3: CASSDPTGSNYGYTF. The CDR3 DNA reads TGTGCCAGCAGTGACCCAACAGGGTCTAACTATGGCTACACCTTC.